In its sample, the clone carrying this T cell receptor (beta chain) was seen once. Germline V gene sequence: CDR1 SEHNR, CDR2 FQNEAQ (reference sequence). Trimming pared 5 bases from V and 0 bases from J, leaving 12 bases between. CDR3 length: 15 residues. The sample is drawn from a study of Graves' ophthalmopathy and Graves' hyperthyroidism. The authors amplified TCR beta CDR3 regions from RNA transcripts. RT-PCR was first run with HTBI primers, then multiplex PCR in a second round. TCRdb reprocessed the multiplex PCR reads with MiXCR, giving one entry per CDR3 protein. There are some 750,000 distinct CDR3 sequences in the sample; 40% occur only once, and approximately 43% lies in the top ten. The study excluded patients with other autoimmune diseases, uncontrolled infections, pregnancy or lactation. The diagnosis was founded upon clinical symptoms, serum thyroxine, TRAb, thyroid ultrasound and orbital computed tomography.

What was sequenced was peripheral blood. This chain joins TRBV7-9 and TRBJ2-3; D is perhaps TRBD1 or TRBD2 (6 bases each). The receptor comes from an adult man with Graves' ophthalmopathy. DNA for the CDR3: TGTGCCAGCAGCAACGGGGGCCCTAGCACAGATACGCAGTATTTT. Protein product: CASSNGGPSTDTQYF.